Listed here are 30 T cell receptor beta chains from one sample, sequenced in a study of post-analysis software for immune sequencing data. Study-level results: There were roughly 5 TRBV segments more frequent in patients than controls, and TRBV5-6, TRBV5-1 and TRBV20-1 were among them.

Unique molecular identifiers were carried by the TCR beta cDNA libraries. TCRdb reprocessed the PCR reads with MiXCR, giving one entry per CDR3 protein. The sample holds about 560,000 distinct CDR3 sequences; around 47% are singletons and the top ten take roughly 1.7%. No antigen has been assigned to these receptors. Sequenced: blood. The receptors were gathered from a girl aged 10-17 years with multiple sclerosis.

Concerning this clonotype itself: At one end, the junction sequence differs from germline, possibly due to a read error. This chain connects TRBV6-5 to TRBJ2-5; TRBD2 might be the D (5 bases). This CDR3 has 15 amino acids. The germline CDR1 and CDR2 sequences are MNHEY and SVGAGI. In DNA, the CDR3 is TGTGCCAGCAGTGACTCGCAGCGGCCTCAAGAGACCCAGTACTTC. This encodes CASSDSQRPQETQYF.

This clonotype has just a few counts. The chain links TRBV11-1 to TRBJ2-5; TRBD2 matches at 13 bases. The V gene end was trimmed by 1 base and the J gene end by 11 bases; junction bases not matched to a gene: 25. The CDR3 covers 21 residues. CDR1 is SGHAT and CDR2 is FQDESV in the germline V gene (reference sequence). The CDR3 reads CASSLVGIRTSGREYYNEQYF. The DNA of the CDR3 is TGTGCCAGCAGCTTAGTGGGAATTAGAACTAGCGGGAGGGAGTACTACAATGAGCAGTACTTC.

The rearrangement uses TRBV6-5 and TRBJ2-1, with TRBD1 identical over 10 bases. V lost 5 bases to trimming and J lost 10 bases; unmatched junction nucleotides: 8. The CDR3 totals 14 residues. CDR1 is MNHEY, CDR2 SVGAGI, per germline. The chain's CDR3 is CASSPLGQGNEQFF. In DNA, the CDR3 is TGTGCCAGCAGTCCCTTGGGACAGGGGAACGAGCAGTTCTTC.

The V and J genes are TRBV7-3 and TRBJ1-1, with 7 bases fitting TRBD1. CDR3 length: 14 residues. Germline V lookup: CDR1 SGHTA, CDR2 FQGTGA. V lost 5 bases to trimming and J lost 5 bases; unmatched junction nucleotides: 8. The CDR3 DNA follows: TGTGCCAGCAGCCCGACAGGGTCTTGGACTGAAGCTTTCTTT. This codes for CASSPTGSWTEAFF.

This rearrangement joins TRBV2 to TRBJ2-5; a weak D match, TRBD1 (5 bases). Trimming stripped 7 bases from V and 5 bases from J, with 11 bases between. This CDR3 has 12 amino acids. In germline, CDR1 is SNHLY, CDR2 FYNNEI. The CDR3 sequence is CASTDIGETQYF. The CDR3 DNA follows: TGTGCCAGCACGGACATCGGGGAGACCCAGTACTTC.

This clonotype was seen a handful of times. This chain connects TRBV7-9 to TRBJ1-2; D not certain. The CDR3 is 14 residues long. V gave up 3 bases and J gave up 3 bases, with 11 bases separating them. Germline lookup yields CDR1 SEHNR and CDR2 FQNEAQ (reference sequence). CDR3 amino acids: CASSFRAGDYGYTF. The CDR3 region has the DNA TGTGCCAGCAGCTTTCGCGCCGGGGACTATGGCTACACCTTC.

The CDR3 loop is CASSQPTGAEAFF. The CDR3 DNA reads as TGCGCCAGCAGCCAACCGACGGGAGCTGAAGCTTTCTTT. V usage is TRBV4-1 and J usage is TRBJ1-1, with D uncertain. The CDR3 is made up of 13 amino acids. Trimming left V 2 bases short and J 6 bases short, with 10 bases between. The germline CDR1 and CDR2 sequences are MGHRA and YSYEKL.

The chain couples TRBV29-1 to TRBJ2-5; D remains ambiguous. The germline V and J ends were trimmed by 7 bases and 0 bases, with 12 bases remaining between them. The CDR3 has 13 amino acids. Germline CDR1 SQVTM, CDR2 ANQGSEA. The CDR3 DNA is TGCAGCGCCTCGACTTGGTACCAAGAGACCCAGTACTTC. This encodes CSASTWYQETQYF.

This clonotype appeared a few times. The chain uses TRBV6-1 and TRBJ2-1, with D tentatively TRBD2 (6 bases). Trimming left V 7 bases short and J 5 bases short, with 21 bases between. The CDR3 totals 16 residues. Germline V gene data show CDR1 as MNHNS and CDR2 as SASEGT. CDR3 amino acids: CASTPPGGLRHNEQFF. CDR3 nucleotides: TGTGCCAGCACCCCACCCGGAGGGCTTCGTCACAATGAGCAGTTCTTC.

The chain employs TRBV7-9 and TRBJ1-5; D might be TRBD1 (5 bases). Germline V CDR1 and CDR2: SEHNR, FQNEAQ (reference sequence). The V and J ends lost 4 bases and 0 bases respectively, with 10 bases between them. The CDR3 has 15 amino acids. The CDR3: CASSSDRYSNQPQHF. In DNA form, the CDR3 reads TGTGCCAGCAGCTCTGACAGATATAGCAATCAGCCCCAGCATTTT.

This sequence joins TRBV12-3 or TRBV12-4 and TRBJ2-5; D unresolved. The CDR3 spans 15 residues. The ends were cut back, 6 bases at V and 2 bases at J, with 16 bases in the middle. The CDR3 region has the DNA TGTGCCAGCAGCTTCATAGAAGGGATGCAAGAGACCCAGTACTTC. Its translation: CASSFIEGMQETQYF.

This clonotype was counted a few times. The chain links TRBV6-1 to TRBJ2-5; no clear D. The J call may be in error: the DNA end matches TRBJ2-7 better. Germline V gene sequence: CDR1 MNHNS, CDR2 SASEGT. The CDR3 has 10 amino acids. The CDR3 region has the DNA TGTGCCAGCAGTGAGGTCGAGCAGTACTTC. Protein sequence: CASSEVEQYF.

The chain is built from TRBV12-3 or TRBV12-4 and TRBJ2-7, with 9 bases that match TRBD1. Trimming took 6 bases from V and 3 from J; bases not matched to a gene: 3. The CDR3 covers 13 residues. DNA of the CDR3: TGTGCCAGCAGGGGGGGACAGGGCTACGAGCAGTACTTC. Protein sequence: CASRGGQGYEQYF.

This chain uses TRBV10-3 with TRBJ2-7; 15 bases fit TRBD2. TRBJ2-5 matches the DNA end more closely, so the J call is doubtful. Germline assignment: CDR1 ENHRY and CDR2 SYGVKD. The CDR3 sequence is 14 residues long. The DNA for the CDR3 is TGTGCCATCGGGACTAGCGGGGGGCGGGAGACCCAGTACTTC. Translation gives CAIGTSGGRETQYF.

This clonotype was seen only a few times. For the CDR3, the DNA is TGTGCCAGCAGTTTCTCCCTCAGTGGGCGTGGGACATCCCCCACCTACGAGCAGTACTTC. It yields the protein CASSFSLSGRGTSPTYEQYF. The V call is TRBV12-3 or TRBV12-4, the J call TRBJ2-7; perhaps TRBD1 as D (6 bases). The CDR3 is made up of 20 amino acids. Trimming cost V 3 bases and J 2 bases, with 29 bases left between them.

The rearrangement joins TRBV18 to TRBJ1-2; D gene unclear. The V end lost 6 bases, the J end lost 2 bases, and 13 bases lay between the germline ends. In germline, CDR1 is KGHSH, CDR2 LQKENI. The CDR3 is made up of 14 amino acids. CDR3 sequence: CASSPSGSNYGYTF. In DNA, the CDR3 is TGTGCCAGCTCCCCCTCCGGGAGCAACTATGGCTACACCTTC. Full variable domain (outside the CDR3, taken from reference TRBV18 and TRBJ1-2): NAGVMQNPRHLVRRRGQEARLRCSPMKGHSHVYWYRQLPEEGLKFMVYLQKENIIDESGMPKERFSAEFPKEGPSILRIQQVVRGDSAAYFCASSPSGSNYGYTFGSGTRLTVV.

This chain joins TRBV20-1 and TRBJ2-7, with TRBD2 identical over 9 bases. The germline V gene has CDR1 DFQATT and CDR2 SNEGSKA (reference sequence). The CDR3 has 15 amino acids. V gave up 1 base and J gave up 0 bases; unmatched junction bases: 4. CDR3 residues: CSARAGLASSYEQYF. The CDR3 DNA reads TGCAGTGCTAGAGCCGGACTAGCGAGCTCCTACGAGCAGTACTTC.

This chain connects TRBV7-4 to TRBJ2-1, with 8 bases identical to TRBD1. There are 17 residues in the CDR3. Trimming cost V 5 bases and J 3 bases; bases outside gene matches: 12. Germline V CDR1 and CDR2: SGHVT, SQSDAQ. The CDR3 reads CASSPSFCDRGYNEQFF. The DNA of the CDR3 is TGTGCCAGCAGCCCCAGTTTTTGTGACAGGGGCTACAATGAGCAGTTCTTC. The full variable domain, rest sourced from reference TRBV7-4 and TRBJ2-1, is GAGVSQSPRYKVAKRGRDVALRCDSISGHVTLYWYRQTLGQGSEVLTYSQSDAQRDKSGRPSGRFSAERPERSVSTLKIQRTEQGDSAVYLCASSPSFCDRGYNEQFFGPGTRLTVL.

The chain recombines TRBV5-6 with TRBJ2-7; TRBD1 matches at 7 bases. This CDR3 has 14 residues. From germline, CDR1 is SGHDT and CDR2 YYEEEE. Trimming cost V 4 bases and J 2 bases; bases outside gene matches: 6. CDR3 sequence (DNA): TGTGCCAGCAGCGGCACTGGGACAGCCTACGAGCAGTACTTC. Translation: CASSGTGTAYEQYF.

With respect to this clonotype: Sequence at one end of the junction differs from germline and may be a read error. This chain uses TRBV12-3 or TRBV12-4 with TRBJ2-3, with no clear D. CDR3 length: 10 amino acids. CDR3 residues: CASSSDAQYF. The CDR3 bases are TGTGCCAGCAGTTCAGATGCGCAGTATTTT.

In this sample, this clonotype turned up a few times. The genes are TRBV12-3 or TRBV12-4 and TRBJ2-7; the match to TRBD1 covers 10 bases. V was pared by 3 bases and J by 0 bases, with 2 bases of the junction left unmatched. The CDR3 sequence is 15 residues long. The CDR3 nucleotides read TGTGCCAGCAGTTTCGGGACAGGGGCCTCCTACGAGCAGTACTTC. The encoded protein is CASSFGTGASYEQYF.

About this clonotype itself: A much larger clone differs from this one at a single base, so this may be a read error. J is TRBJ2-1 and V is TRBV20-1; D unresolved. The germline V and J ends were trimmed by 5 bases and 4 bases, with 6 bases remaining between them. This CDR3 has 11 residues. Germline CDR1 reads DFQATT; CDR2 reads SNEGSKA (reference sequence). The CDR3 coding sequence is TGCAGTGCTCAACAGTACAATGAGCAGTTCTTC. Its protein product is CSAQQYNEQFF.

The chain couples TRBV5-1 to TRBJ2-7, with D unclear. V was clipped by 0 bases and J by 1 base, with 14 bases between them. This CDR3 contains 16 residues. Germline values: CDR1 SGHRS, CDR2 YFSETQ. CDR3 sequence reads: CASSLGMAELSYEQYF. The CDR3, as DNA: TGCGCCAGCAGCTTGGGTATGGCAGAGTTGTCCTACGAGCAGTACTTC.

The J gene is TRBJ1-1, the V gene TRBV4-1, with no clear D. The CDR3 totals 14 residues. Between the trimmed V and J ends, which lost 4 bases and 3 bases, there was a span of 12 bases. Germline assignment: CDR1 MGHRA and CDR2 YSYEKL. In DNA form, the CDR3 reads TGCGCCAGCAGCCGCATCGGGCGGGACACTGAAGCTTTCTTT. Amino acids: CASSRIGRDTEAFF.

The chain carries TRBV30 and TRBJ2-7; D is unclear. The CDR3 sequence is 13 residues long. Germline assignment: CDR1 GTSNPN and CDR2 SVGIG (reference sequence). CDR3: CAYLLAKGLEQYF. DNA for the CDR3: TGTGCGTACCTCCTGGCCAAAGGTCTCGAGCAGTACTTC.

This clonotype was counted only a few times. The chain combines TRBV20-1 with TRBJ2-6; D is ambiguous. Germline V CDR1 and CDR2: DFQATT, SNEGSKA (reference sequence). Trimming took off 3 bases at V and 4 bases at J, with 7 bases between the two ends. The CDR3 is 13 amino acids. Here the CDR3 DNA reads TGCAGTGCTAGTCAGTCCGGGGCCAACGTCCTGACTTTC. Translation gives CSASQSGANVLTF.

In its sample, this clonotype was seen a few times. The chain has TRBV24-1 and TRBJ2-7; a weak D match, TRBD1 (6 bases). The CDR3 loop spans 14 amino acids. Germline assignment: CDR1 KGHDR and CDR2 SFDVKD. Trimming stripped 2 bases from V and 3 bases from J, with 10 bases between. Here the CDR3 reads CATSDSRGNYEQYF. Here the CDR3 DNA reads TGTGCCACCAGTGATTCCAGGGGAAACTACGAGCAGTACTTC.

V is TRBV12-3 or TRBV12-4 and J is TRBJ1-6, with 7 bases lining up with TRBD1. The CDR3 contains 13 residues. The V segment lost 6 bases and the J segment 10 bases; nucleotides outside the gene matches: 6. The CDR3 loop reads CASSQRDRSPLHF. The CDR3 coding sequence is TGTGCCAGCAGCCAAAGGGACAGATCACCCCTCCACTTT.

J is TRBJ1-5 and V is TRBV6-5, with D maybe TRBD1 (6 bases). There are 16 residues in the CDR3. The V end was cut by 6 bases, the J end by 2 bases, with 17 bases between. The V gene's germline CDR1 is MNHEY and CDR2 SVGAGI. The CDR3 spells CASSLSGAGGNQPQHF. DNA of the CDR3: TGTGCCAGCAGCCTATCGGGGGCTGGGGGCAATCAGCCCCAGCATTTT.

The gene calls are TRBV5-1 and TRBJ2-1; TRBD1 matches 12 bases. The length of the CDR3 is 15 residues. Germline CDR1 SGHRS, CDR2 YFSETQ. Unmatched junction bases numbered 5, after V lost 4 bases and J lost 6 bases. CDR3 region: CASSPLGQGANEQFF. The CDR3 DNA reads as TGCGCCAGCAGCCCCCTGGGACAGGGGGCCAATGAGCAGTTCTTC.